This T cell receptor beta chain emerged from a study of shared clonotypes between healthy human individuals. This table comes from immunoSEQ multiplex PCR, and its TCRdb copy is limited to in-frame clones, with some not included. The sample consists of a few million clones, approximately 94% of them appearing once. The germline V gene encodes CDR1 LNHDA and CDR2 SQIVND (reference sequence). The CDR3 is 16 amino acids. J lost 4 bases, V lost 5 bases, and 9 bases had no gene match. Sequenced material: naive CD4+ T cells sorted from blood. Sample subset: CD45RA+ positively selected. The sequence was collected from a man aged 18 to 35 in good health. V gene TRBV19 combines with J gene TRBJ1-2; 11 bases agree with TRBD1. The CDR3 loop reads CASSPGQGADIYGYTF. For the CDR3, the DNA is TGTGCCAGTAGTCCTGGACAGGGGGCGGATATCTATGGCTACACCTTC.